The clone carrying this TCR beta chain was observed a handful of times. Its antigen is still unknown. CD4+ naive, central memory, regulatory and stem cell-like memory subsets were isolated by sorting on CD45RO/CCR7/CD25/CD127/CD95/CD27. Sort purity for all populations was recorded as exceeding 98%. V was shortened by 5 bases and J by 1 base, with 10 bases between the two germline ends. CDR3 length: 14 amino acids. The germline V gene has CDR1 SGHTA and CDR2 FQGTGA. The entry originates in a study of beta chain features in type 1 diabetes. Expressed TCRB transcripts were sequenced because the isolated RNA had all been reverse transcribed beforehand. The method was immunoSEQ multiplex PCR; TCRdb's version includes in-frame clones alone and lacks a portion of them. The sample lists some 700,000 clones; roughly 13% were seen once. Study-level results: Moderately but significantly shorter TCRB CDR3s were found in Type 1 diabetes patients in all four CD4+ subsets. The study found that naive, central memory and Treg TCRB repertoires appeared more similar in patients than in healthy donors. Among type 1 diabetes patients, VDJ junctions had fewer insertions and more deletions.

Sequenced material: naive CD4+ T cells from blood. The chain is built from TRBV7-3 and TRBJ2-3; D is unclear. The clonotype comes from a man aged 18 to 35 with type 1 diabetes. The DNA of the CDR3 is TGTGCCAGCAGCAAACATGACCGCACAGATACGCAGTATTTT. Translated, it gives CASSKHDRTDTQYF.